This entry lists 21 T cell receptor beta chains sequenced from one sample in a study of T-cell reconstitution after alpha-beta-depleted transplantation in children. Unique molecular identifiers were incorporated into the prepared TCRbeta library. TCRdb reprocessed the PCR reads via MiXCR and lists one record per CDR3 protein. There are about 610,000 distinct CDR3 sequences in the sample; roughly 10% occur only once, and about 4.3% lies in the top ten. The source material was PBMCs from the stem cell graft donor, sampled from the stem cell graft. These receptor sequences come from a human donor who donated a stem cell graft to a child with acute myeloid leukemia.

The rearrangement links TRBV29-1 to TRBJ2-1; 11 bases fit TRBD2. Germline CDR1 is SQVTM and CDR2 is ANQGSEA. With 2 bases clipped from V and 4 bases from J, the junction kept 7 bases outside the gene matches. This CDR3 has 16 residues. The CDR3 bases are TGCAGCGTTGAAAGGGCTAGCGGGAGGAGGTACAATGAGCAGTTCTTC. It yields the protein CSVERASGRRYNEQFF.

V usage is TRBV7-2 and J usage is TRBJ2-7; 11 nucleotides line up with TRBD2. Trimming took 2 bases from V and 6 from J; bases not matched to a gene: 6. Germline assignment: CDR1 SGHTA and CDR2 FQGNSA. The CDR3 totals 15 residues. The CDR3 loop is CASSLKLAGVGEQYF. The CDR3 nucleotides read TGTGCCAGCAGCTTAAAACTAGCGGGAGTCGGCGAGCAGTACTTC.

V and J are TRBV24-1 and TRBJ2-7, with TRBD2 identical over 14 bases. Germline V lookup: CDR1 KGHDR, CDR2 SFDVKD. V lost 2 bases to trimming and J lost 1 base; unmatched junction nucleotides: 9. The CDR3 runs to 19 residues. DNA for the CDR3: TGTGCCACCAGTGATTGGGGACTAGCGGGAGAGATGATGTCCTACGAGCAGTACTTC. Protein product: CATSDWGLAGEMMSYEQYF.

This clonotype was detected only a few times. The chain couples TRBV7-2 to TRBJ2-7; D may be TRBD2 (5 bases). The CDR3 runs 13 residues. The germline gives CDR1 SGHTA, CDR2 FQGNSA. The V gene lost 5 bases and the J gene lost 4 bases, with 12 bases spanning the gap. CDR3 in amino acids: CASSQLDTYEQYF. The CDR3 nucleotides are TGTGCCAGCAGCCAACTAGACACGTACGAGCAGTACTTC.

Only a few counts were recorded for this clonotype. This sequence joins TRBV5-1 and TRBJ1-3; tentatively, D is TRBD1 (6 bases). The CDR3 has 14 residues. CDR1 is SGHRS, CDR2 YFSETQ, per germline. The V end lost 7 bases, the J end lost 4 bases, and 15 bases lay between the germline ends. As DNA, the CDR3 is TGCGCCAGCTCGGACAGTCAAGTCGGAAACACCATATATTTT. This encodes CASSDSQVGNTIYF.

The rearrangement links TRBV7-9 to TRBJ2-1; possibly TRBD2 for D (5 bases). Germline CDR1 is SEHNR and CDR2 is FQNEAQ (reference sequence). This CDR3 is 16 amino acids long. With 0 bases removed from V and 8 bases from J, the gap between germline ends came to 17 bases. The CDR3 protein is CASSLAPSQKVDEQFF. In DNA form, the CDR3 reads TGTGCCAGCAGCTTAGCACCTAGCCAAAAGGTCGATGAGCAGTTCTTC.

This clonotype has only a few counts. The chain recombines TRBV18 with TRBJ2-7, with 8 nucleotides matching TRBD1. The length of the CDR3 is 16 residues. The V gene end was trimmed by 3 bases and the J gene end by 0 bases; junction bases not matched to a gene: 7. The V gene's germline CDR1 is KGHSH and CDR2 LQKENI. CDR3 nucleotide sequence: TGTGCCAGCTCACCGCTTGGACAGGGCAACTCCTACGAGCAGTACTTC. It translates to CASSPLGQGNSYEQYF.

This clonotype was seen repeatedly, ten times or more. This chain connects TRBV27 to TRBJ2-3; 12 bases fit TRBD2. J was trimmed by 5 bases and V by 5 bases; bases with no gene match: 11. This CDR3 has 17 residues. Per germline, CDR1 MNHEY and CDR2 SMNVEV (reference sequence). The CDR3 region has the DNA TGTGCCAGCAGTGGACTAGCGGGAAACCTTAGAGGAGATACGCAGTATTTT. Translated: CASSGLAGNLRGDTQYF.

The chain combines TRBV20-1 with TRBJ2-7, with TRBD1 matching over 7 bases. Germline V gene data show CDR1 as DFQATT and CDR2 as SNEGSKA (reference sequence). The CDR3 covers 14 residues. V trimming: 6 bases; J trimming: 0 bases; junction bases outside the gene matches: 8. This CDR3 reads CSATGQTISYEQYF. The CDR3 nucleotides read TGCAGTGCGACGGGACAGACTATCTCCTACGAGCAGTACTTC.

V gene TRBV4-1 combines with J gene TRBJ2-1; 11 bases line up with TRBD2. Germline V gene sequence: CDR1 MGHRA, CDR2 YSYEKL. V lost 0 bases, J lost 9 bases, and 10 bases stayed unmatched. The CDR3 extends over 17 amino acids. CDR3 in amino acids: CASSQEATSGSRGEQFF. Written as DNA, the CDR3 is TGCGCCAGCAGCCAAGAAGCCACTAGCGGGAGTCGGGGTGAGCAGTTCTTC.

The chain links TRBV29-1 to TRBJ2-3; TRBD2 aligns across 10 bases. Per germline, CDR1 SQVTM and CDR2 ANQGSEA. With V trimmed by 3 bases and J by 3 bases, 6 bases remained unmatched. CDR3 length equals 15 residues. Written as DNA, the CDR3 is TGCAGCGTTGATAGGGTAGCGGGAGGTACAGATACGCAGTATTTT. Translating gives CSVDRVAGGTDTQYF.

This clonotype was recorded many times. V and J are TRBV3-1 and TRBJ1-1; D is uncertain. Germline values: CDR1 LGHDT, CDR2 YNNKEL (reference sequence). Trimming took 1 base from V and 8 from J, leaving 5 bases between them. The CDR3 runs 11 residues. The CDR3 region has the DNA TGTGCCAGCAGCCAAGGATTCGAAGCTTTCTTT. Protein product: CASSQGFEAFF.

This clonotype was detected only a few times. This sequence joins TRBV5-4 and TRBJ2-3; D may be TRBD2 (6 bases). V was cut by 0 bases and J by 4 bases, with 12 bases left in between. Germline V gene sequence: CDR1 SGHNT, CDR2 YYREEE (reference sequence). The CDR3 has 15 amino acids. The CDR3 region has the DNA TGTGCCAGCAGCTTGGGGGACTCCGGCCCAGATACGCAGTATTTT. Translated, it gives CASSLGDSGPDTQYF.

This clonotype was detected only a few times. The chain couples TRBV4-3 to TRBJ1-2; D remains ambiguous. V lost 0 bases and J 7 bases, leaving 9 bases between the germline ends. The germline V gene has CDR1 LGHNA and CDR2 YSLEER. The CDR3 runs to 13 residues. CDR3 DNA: TGCGCCAGCAGCCAAGATGTAGATCGTGGCTACACCTTC. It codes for CASSQDVDRGYTF.

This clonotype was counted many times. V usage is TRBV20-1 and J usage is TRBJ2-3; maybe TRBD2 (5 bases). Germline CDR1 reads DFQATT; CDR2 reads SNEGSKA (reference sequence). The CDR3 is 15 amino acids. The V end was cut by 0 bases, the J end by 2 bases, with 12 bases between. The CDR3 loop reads CSARDTRRSTDTQYF. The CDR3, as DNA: TGCAGTGCTAGAGATACCAGGAGGTCCACAGATACGCAGTATTTT.

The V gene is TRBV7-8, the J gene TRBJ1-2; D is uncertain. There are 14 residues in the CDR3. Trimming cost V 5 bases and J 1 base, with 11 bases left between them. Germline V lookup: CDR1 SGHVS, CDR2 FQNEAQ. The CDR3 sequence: CASSSTVVNYGYTF. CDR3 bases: TGTGCCAGCAGCAGCACAGTTGTTAACTATGGCTACACCTTC. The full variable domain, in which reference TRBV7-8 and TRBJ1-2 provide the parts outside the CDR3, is GAGVSQSPRYKVAKRGQDVALRCDPISGHVSLFWYQQALGQGPEFLTYFQNEAQLDKSGLPSDRFFAERPEGSVSTLKIQRTQQEDSAVYLCASSSTVVNYGYTFGSGTRLTVV.

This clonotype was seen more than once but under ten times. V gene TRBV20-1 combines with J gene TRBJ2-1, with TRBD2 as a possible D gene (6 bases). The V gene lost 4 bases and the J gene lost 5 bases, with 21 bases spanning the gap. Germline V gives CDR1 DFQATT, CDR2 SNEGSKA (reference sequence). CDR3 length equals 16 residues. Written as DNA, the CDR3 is TGCAGTGCTACCCCCGCTAGCGCCCCGATGGACAATGAGCAGTTCTTC. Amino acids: CSATPASAPMDNEQFF.

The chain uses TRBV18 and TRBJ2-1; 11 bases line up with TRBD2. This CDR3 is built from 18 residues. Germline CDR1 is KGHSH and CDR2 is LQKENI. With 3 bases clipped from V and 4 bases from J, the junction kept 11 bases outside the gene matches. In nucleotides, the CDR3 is TGTGCCAGCTCACCTAGTAGTCTAGCGGGAGGCGCATACAATGAGCAGTTCTTC. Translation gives CASSPSSLAGGAYNEQFF.

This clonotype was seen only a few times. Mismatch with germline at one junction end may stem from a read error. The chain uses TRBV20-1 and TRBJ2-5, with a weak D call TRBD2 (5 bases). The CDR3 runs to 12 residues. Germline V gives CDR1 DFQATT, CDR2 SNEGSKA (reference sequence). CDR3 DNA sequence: TGCAGTGCTAGTGGGGTTGGGGAGACCCACTACTTC. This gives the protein CSASGVGETHYF.

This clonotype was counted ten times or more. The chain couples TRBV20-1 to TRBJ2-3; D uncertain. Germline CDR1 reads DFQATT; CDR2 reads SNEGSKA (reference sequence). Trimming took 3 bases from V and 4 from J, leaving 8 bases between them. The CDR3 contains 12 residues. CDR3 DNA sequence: TGCAGTGCTAGTTCTACATCAGATACGCAGTATTTT. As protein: CSASSTSDTQYF.

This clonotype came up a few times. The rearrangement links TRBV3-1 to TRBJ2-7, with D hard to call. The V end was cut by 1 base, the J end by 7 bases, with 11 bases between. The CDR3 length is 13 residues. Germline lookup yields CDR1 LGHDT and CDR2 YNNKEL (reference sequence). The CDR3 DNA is TGTGCCAGCAGCCAAGTCGACACCGGGGAGCAGTACTTC. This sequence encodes CASSQVDTGEQYF.